This section outlines one TCR beta chain sequence together with its context. This clone is medium-sized (0.01 to 0.1%) in its sample. Its antigen is still unknown. The record has no base qualities; no much larger clone is one base away. Library preparation used PCR. Sequencing relied on an Illumina HiSeq 4000. The TCR beta-chain CDR3 region of each patient was profiled by high-throughput sequencing. On the authors' methods: CDR3 differences across clinicopathological groups were used to build a classifier for discriminating distant-metastatic papillary thyroid cancer patients. To measure repertoire diversity the researchers used the Shannon index, while the Morisita-Horn index served to gauge how similar the tumor and blood repertoires were. TCRdb reran the public reads through fastp at Q25 and MiXCR, keeping productive beta chains. Clone size and V and J calls follow TCRdb, not the original study. The sample has some 27,000 clones on record, around 3.5% of them singletons. The ten largest clones capture around 3.1% of the sample.

None of the patients had been given any treatment before thyroid surgery. Using T-cell receptor beta sequencing, the study looked back at clinical samples from patients collected from about 2011 to 2018. These data are taken from a study of metastatic and nonmetastatic thyroid tumors (dated by TCRdb to 2020 to 2021). Turning to the overall study: For patients with malignant and with benign thyroid disease, the researchers compared repertoires between peripheral blood samples and tumor or nodule tissue samples.

The germline V gene specifies MNHNS as CDR1 and SASEGT as CDR2. The CDR3, cysteine through phenylalanine, is 15 amino acids long. Of the read, only the CDR3 DNA is kept; its 45 bases are in frame from base 1. The germline ends are 13 bases apart after V is trimmed by 6 bases and J by 0 bases. General conclusions and limits of the study: In both blood and tumor samples, TCR beta diversity was reported to be significantly higher in malignant tumors than in benign nodules.

The chain is encoded by TRBV6-1 joined to TRBJ2-3; the best D guess is TRBD1, with 6 bases matching. Sequenced sample: blood. The source is a male donor with papillary thyroid cancer or a benign thyroid nodule (not recorded which). Some clones in this sample may be carry-over from other donors' samples. The DNA sequence reads TGTGCCAGCAGAACGGGACACCCTAGCACAGATACGCAGTATTTT. It encodes CASRTGHPSTDTQYF.